This TCR beta chain is from a study of early T cells in non-severe SARS-CoV-2 infection. This clonotype was detected only a few times. Each cDNA molecule carried a unique molecular identifier. Each CDR3 protein gets one entry after TCRdb re-called the 5' RACE reads with MiXCR. The repertoire has 57,000 or so distinct CDR3 sequences, around 12% of them found once; the top ten carry approximately 1.1%. From germline, CDR1 is MNHEY and CDR2 SVGAGI. This CDR3 is built from 17 residues. V lost 0 bases, J lost 1 base, and 15 bases lay in between. The chain uses TRBV6-5 and TRBJ1-2, with no clear D. This sequence originates from an adult who was a healthcare worker with PCR-confirmed SARS-CoV-2 infection or an uninfected control (not recorded which). The donor label of this sample is uncertain. Sample: whole blood, taken at baseline. The CDR3 nucleotides are TGTGCCAGCAGTTACTCGGGCGCGACCCCCGATAACTATGGCTACACCTTC. This sequence encodes CASSYSGATPDNYGYTF.